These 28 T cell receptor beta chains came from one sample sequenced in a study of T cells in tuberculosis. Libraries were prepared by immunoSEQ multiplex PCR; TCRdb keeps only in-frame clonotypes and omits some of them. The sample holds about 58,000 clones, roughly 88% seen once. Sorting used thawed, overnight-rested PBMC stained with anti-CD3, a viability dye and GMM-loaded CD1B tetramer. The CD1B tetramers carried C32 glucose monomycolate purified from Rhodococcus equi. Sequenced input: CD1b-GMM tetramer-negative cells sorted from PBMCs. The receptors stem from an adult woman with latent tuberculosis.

CDR3 sequence (DNA): TGTGCCAGCAGCTTAGACCCCACGGGACAATTTGTCGCTTTCTTT. Translated: CASSLDPTGQFVAFF. This rearrangement joins TRBV7-6 to TRBJ1-1; D perhaps matches TRBD1 (6 bases). The CDR3 runs 15 residues. Per the germline V gene, CDR1 is SGHVS and CDR2 is FNYEAQ. The V gene lost 1 base and the J gene lost 11 bases, with 20 bases spanning the gap.

The CDR3 region has the DNA TGCAGCGTTGTGCGCGGGCCCCCTCAGCCCCAGCATTTT. Its protein is CSVVRGPPQPQHF. V usage is TRBV29-1 and J usage is TRBJ1-5; D remains unclear. CDR1 SQVTM and CDR2 ANQGSEA come from the germline V gene. The V end was cut by 4 bases, the J end by 6 bases, with 13 bases between. This CDR3 is 13 amino acids long.

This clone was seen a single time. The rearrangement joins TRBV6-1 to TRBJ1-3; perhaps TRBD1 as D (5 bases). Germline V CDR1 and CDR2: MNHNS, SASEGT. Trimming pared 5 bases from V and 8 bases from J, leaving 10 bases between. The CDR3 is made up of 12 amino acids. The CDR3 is CASSQGTDTIYF. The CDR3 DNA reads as TGTGCCAGCAGTCAGGGTACCGACACCATATATTTT.

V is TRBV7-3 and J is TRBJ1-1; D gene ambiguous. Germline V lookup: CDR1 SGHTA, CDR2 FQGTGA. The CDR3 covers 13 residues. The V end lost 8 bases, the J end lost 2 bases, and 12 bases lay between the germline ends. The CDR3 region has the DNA TGTGCCAGCTCTGCTTCGACAAACACTGAAGCTTTCTTT. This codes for CASSASTNTEAFF. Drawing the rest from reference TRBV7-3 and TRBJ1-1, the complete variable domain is GAGVSQTPSNKVTEKGKYVELRCDPISGHTALYWYRQSLGQGPEFLIYFQGTGAADDSGLPNDRFFAVRPEGSVSTLKIQRTERGDSAVYLCASSASTNTEAFFGQGTRLTVV.

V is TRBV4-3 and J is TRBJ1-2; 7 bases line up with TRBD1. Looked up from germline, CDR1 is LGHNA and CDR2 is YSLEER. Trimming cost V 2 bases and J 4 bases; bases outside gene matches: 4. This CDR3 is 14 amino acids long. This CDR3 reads CASSQNRGTYGYTF. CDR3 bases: TGCGCCAGCAGCCAAAACAGGGGCACCTATGGCTACACCTTC.

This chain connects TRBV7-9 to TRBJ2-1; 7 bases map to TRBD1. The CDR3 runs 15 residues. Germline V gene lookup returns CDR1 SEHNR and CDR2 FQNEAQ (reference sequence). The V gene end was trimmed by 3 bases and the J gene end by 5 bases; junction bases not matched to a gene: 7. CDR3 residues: CASSLGQSLNNEQFF. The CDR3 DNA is TGTGCCAGCAGCTTGGGACAGTCTTTGAACAATGAGCAGTTCTTC.

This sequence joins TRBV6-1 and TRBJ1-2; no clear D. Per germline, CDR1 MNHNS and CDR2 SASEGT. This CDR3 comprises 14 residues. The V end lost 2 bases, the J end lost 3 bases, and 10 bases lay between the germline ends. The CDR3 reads CASSEFVGDYGYTF. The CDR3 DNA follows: TGTGCCAGCAGTGAATTCGTCGGGGACTATGGCTACACCTTC.

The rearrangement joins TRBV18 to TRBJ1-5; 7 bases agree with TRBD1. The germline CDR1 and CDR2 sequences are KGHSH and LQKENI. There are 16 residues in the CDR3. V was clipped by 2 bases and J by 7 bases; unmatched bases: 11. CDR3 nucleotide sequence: TGTGCCAGCTCACCAATAAATACAGGGGATGGGCAGCCCCAGCATTTT. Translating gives CASSPINTGDGQPQHF. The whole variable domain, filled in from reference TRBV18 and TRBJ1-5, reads NAGVMQNPRHLVRRRGQEARLRCSPMKGHSHVYWYRQLPEEGLKFMVYLQKENIIDESGMPKERFSAEFPKEGPSILRIQQVVRGDSAAYFCASSPINTGDGQPQHFGDGTRLSIL.

This CDR3 reads CASSDSRQSYNEQFF. The CDR3, as DNA: TGTGCCAGCAGTGACTCGAGGCAGTCCTACAATGAGCAGTTCTTC. The chain couples TRBV6-4 to TRBJ2-1; D not resolved. Germline V gene lookup returns CDR1 MRHNA and CDR2 SNTAGT. The CDR3 sequence is 15 residues long. V was shortened by 0 bases and J by 1 base, with 7 bases between the two germline ends.

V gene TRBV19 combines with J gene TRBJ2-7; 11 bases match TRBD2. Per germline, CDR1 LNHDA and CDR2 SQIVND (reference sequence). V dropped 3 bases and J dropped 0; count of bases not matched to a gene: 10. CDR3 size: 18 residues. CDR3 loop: CASSISSGLAESSYEQYF. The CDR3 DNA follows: TGTGCCAGTAGTATCTCATCGGGACTAGCGGAGAGCTCCTACGAGCAGTACTTC.

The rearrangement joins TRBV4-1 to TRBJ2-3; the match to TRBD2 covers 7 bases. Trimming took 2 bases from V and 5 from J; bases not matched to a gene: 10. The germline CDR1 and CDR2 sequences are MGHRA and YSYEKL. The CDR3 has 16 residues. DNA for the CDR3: TGCGCCAGCAGCCAACAATCTGGCCGGGAGGAAGATACGCAGTATTTT. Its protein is CASSQQSGREEDTQYF.

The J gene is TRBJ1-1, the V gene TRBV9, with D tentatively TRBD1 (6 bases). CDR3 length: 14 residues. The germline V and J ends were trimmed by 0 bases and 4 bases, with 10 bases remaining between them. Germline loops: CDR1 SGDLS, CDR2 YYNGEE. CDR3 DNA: TGTGCCAGCAGCGTAGCTTACAGGGCCACTGAAGCTTTCTTT. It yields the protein CASSVAYRATEAFF.

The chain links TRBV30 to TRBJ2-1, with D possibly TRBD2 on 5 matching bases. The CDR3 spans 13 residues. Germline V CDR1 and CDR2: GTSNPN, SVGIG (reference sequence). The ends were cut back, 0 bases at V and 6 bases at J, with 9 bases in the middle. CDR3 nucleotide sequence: TGTGCCTGGAGTGTACCGGGGATCAATGAGCAGTTCTTC. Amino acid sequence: CAWSVPGINEQFF.

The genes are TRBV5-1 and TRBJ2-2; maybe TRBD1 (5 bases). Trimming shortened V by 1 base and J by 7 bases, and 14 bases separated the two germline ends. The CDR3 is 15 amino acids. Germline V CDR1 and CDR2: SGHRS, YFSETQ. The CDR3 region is CASSLIGEGIGELFF. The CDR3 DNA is TGCGCCAGCAGCTTGATAGGGGAAGGTATCGGGGAGCTGTTTTTT.

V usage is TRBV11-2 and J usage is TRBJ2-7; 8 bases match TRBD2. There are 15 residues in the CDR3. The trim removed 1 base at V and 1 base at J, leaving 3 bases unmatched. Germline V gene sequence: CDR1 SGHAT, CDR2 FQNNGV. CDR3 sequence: CASSLGREVSYEQYF. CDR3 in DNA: TGTGCCAGCAGCTTAGGGCGGGAGGTATCCTACGAGCAGTACTTC.

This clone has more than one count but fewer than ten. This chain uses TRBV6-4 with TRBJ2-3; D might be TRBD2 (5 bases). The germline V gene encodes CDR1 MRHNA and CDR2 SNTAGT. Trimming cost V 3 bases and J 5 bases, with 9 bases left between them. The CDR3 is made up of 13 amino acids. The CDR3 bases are TGTGCCAGCAGTGAGAGGGCGGAAGATACGCAGTATTTT. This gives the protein CASSERAEDTQYF.

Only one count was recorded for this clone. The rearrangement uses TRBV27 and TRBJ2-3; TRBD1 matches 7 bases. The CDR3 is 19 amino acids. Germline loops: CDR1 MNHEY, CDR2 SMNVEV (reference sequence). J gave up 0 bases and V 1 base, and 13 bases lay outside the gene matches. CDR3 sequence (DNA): TGTGCCAGCAGTTTATATCCAGGGGGAGCTATAGGGAGCACAGATACGCAGTATTTT. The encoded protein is CASSLYPGGAIGSTDTQYF.

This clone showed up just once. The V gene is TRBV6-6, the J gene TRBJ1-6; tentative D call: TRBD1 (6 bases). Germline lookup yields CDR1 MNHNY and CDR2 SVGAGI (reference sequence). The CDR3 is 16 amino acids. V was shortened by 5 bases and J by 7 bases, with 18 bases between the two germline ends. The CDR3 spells CASSTEYRVGNSPLHF. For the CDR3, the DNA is TGTGCCAGCAGTACCGAGTACAGGGTGGGGAATTCACCCCTCCACTTT.

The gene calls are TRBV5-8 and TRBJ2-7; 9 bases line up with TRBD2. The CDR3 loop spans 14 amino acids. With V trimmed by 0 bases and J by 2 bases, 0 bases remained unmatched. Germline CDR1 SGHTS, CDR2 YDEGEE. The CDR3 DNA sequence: TGTGCCAGCAGCTTGGAGCGGGGGGCCTACGAGCAGTACTTC. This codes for CASSLERGAYEQYF.

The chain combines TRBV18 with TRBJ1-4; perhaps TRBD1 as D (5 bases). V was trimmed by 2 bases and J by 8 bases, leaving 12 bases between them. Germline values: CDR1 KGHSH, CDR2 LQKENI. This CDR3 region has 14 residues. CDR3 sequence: CASSPRQGAEKLFF. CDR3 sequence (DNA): TGTGCCAGCTCACCAAGGCAGGGTGCCGAAAAACTGTTTTTT.

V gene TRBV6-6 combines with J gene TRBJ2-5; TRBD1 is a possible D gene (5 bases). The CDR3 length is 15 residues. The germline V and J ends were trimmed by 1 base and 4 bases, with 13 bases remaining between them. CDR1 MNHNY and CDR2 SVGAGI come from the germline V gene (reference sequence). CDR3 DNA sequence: TGTGCCAGCAGTTACTATATCAGGGTAGGAGAGACCCAGTACTTC. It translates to CASSYYIRVGETQYF.

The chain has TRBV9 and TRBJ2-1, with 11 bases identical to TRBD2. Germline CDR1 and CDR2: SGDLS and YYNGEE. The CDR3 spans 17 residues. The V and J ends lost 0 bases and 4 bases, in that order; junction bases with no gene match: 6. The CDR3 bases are TGTGCCAGCAGCGTAGAAACTAGCGGGAGATCGTACAATGAGCAGTTCTTC. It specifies CASSVETSGRSYNEQFF.

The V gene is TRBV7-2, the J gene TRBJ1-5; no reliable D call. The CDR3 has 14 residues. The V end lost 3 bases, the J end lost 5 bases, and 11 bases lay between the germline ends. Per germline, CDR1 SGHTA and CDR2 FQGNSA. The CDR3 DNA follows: TGTGCCAGCAGCTTTCGAGGCAGCTATCAGCCCCAGCATTTT. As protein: CASSFRGSYQPQHF.

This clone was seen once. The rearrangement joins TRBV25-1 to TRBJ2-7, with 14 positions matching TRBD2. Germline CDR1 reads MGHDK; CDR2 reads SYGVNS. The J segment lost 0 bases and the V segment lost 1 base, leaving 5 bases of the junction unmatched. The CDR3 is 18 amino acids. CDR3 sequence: CASSESTSGRAFSYEQYF. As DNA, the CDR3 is TGTGCCAGCAGTGAATCGACTAGCGGGAGGGCCTTCTCCTACGAGCAGTACTTC.

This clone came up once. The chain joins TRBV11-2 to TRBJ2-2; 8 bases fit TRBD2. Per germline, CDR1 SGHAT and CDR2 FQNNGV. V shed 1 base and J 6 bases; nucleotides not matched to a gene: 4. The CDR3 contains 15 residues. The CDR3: CASSLAPAGAGELFF. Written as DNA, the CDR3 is TGTGCCAGCAGCTTAGCACCAGCGGGAGCCGGGGAGCTGTTTTTT.

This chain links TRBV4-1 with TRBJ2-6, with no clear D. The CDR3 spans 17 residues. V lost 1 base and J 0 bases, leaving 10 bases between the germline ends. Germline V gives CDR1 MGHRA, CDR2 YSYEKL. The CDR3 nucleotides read TGCGCCAGCAGCCAAGCTCCCTCGGGCTCTGGGGCCAACGTCCTGACTTTC. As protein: CASSQAPSGSGANVLTF.

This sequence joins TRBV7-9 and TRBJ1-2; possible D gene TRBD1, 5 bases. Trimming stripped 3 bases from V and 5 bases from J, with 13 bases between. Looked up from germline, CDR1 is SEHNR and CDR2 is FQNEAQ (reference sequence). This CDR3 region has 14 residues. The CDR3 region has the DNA TGTGCCAGCAGCTTGGGCAGGGAGGGGTATGGCTACACCTTC. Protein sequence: CASSLGREGYGYTF. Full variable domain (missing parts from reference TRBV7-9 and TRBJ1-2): DTGVSQNPRHKITKRGQNVTFRCDPISEHNRLYWYRQTLGQGPEFLTYFQNEAQLEKSRLLSDRFSAERPKGSFSTLEIQRTEQGDSAMYLCASSLGREGYGYTFGSGTRLTVV.

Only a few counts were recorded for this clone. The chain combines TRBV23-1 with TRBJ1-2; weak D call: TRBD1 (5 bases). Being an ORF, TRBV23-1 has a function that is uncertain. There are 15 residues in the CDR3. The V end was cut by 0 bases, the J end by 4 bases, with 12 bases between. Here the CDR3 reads CASSQSRPGIYGYTF. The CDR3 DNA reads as TGCGCCAGCAGTCAATCCCGCCCAGGGATCTATGGCTACACCTTC.